These T cell receptor beta chains were read from a single sample in a study of T-cell reconstitution after alpha-beta-depleted transplantation in children. TCRdb re-called the PCR reads with MiXCR, one entry per CDR3 protein. Found here are hundreds of thousands of distinct CDR3 sequences, under 15% of them singletons; the top ten hold around 6%. The source material was PBMCs from the stem cell graft donor, sampled from the stem cell graft. The receptors derive from a human donor who donated a stem cell graft to a child with combined immunodeficiency. Both conserved end residues are part of each CDR3. D genes are given only for firm matches. Clone size is not always given. Where it is, it says once, few, many or a class for expanded clones.

cdr3_aa	cdr3_nt	j_call	v_call	d_call	clone_size
CASSRTRTDTQYF	TGTGCCAGCAGTCGGACTCGCACAGATACGCAGTATTTT	TRBJ2-3	TRBV7-2	-	few
CASSASGASSYNEQFF	TGCGCCAGCAGCGCCAGCGGGGCGAGCTCCTACAATGAGCAGTTCTTC	TRBJ2-1	TRBV5-1	TRBD2	many
CASSSRGADSPLHF	TGCGCCAGCAGCTCCCGGGGGGCTGATTCACCCCTCCACTTT	TRBJ1-6	TRBV5-1	-	few
CASSFGDAYNEQFF	TGTGCCAGCAGTTTCGGGGACGCATACAATGAGCAGTTCTTC	TRBJ2-1	TRBV28	-	many
CASSPKTANYGYTF	TGTGCCAGCTCCCCGAAGACAGCTAACTATGGCTACACCTTC	TRBJ1-2	TRBV18	-	few
CASSFYGGGNEQYF	TGTGCCAGCAGTTTTTACGGGGGGGGCAACGAGCAGTACTTC	TRBJ2-7	TRBV12-3/TRBV12-4	TRBD2	-
CASSLETSYTGELFF	TGTGCCAGCAGCTTAGAGACGAGTTACACCGGGGAGCTGTTTTTT	TRBJ2-2	TRBV5-5	-	few
CASSQDHANQPQHF	TGTGCCAGCAGCCAAGATCACGCAAATCAGCCCCAGCATTTT	TRBJ1-5	TRBV3-1	-	-
CASSDLGDLREQYF	TGTGCCAGCAGTGACCTCGGGGACCTACGCGAGCAGTACTTC	TRBJ2-7	TRBV25-1	-	many
CASSLSRGPGNSPLHF	TGTGCCAGCAGTTTATCGCGGGGGCCCGGGAATTCACCCCTCCACTTT	TRBJ1-6	TRBV6-2/TRBV6-3	-	-
CSARRPAMNTEAFF	TGCAGTGCTAGACGGCCAGCCATGAACACTGAAGCTTTCTTT	TRBJ1-1	TRBV20-1	-	many
CSADGTGYDGELFF	TGCAGCGCTGATGGGACAGGCTATGACGGGGAGCTGTTTTTT	TRBJ2-2	TRBV29-1	TRBD1	many
CASRPLGQAAYSNQPQHF	TGTGCCAGCAGGCCCCTCGGACAGGCCGCTTATAGCAATCAGCCCCAGCATTTT	TRBJ1-5	TRBV6-5	TRBD1	-
CASSFAGETGELFF	TGTGCCAGCAGTTTTGCTGGGGAGACCGGGGAGCTGTTTTTT	TRBJ2-2	TRBV12-3/TRBV12-4	-	-
CSVGRDGGRAFF	TGCAGCGTTGGACGGGACGGAGGTCGAGCTTTCTTT	TRBJ1-1	TRBV29-1	-	few
CASSQSGEETQYF	TGTGCCAGCAGCCAGTCTGGGGAGGAGACCCAGTACTTC	TRBJ2-5	TRBV3-1	-	few
CASSTRDRGGTEAFF	TGTGCCAGCAGCACCCGAGACAGGGGAGGGACTGAAGCTTTCTTT	TRBJ1-1	TRBV13	TRBD1	few